Listed below are T cell receptor beta chains from one sample, sequenced in a study of tumor and adjacent non-tumor tissue in lung cancer. Via MiXCR, TCRdb re-called the multiplex PCR reads, giving one row per CDR3 protein. The sample lists some 70,000 distinct CDR3 sequences; around 70% were seen once. Input material: distant non-tumor lung tissue. All receptors come from a woman aged 45-59 years with non-small cell lung cancer. Each CDR3 is given with its conserved first and last residue. A D gene is named only where the DNA matches it firmly. The size of a clone is reported for some rows only, either as once, few or many, or as a class for expanded clones.

TRBJ2-1,-,TRBV29-1,many,CSAPNDGTDYNEQFF,TGCAGCGCACCAAATGACGGGACGGATTACAATGAGCAGTTCTTC
TRBJ2-3,-,TRBV11-2,-,CASSLDLIVVDTQYF,TGTGCCAGCAGCCTAGATCTGATAGTTGTAGATACGCAGTATTTT
TRBJ2-5,TRBD2,TRBV29-1,-,CSVVREAYQETLFF,TGCAGCGTTGTGCGGGAGGCGTACCAAGAGACCCTGTTCTTC
TRBJ2-5,-,TRBV6-1,many,CASSDGQEYETQYF,TGTGCCAGCAGTGATGGGCAGGAGTACGAGACCCAGTACTTC
TRBJ2-2,-,TRBV29-1,-,CSVAPLSNTEELFF,TGCAGCGTTGCCCCACTTTCGAACACCGAGGAGCTGTTTTTT
TRBJ2-1,TRBD2,TRBV24-1,-,CATSDWTSGAYNEQFF,TGTGCCACCAGTGATTGGACTAGCGGGGCATACAATGAGCAATTCTTC
TRBJ2-7,-,TRBV11-1,once,CASSSIWSTGDYQYF,TGTGCCAGCAGCTCGATATGGTCGACAGGGGACTACCAGTACTTC
TRBJ2-3,-,TRBV6-6,-,CASSYWQGPGTQYF,TGTGCCAGCAGTTACTGGCAGGGTCCAGGTACGCAGTATTTT
TRBJ2-5,TRBD2,TRBV4-1,-,CASSQGEGAGETQNF,TGCGCCAGCAGCCAAGGGGAGGGAGCAGGAGAGACCCAGAACTTC
TRBJ2-3,-,TRBV11-2,-,CASSLDVTPAQYF,TGTGCCAGCAGCTTAGATGTGACACCTGCGCAATATTTT
TRBJ2-2,-,TRBV10-3,-,CTISELMVDGELFF,TGTACCATCAGTGAGTTGATGGTAGACGGGGAGCTGTTTTTT
TRBJ2-1,-,TRBV11-2,-,CVSSLAQYNEQFF,TGTGTCAGCAGCTTAGCCCAATACAATGAGCAGTTCTTC
TRBJ1-2,TRBD1,TRBV29-1,once,CSASYRGPNARTF,TGCAGCGCATCGTATAGGGGGCCCAATGCGAGGACCTTC
TRBJ2-7,-,TRBV6-1,many,CASSELGTPYEQYF,TGTGCCAGCAGTGAACTTGGGACACCCTACGAGCAGTACTTC
TRBJ1-1,-,TRBV11-1,-,CASSLKELDTEAFF,TGTGCCAGCAGCCTAAAAGAGTTGGACACTGAAGCTTTCTTT
TRBJ2-7,-,TRBV5-1,few,CASSLPDLILGFSYEQYF,TGCGCCAGCAGCTTGCCGGACCTTATTTTGGGATTTTCCTACGAGCAGTACTTC
TRBJ2-3,-,TRBV20-1,-,CNASWKSGVDTQYF,TGCAATGCTAGTTGGAAATCGGGAGTAGACACGCAGTATTTT
TRBJ2-7,-,TRBV28,once,CASGPGLTDLQGQYF,TGTGCCAGCGGCCCGGGACTAACGGACCTACAGGGGCAGTACTTC
TRBJ2-1,TRBD2,TRBV20-1,-,CSARDPRLAGYEQFF,TGCAGTGCTAGGGATCCCCGCCTAGCGGGGTACGAGCAGTTCTTC
TRBJ2-2,-,TRBV11-2,-,CASGRSPSRGNTGDLFF,TGTGCCAGCGGCAGGTCACCAAGTCGGGGAAACACCGGGGACCTGTTTTTT
TRBJ2-2,-,TRBV20-1,-,CSARDFRVNGTSGELFF,TGCAGTGCTAGAGATTTCAGGGTTAACGGGACTTCCGGGGAGCTGTTTTTT
TRBJ2-1,-,TRBV12-3/TRBV12-4,large,CASSLAPEQFF,TGTGCCAGCAGTTTGGCACCTGAGCAGTTCTTC
TRBJ1-1,-,TRBV11-1,-,CASSMKELNTEAFF,TGTGCAAGCAGCATGAAGGAGTTGAACACAGAAGCTTTCTTT
TRBJ1-3,-,TRBV24-1,once,CATRERSGNTIYF,TGTGCCACCAGGGAAAGATCTGGAAACACCATATATTTT
TRBJ2-1,-,TRBV11-2,medium-sized,CASNKGGGGYNEQFF,TGTGCCAGCAACAAAGGGGGAGGGGGCTACAATGAGCAGTTCTTC
TRBJ2-7,-,TRBV11-2,-,CVSTPVGGQGSYDQYF,TGTGTCAGCACCCCGGTCGGGGGGCAGGGCTCCTACGACCAGTACTTC
TRBJ2-2,-,TRBV11-1,-,CASSLRGRQDIGELFF,TGTGCCAGCAGCCTACGGGGAAGACAGGACATCGGGGAGCTGTTTTTT
TRBJ2-7,-,TRBV20-1,medium-sized,CSATRNANEQYF,TGCAGTGCTACCAGGAATGCGAACGAGCAGTACTTC
TRBJ1-1,TRBD1,TRBV6-2/TRBV6-3,-,CASRWGTGTMNTEAFF,TGTGCCAGCAGATGGGGGACAGGGACCATGAACACTGAAGCTTTCTTT
TRBJ2-1,TRBD1,TRBV29-1,-,CSYHRRNRGVDEQFF,TGCAGCTACCACCGTCGGAACAGGGGTGTCGATGAGCAGTTCTTC
TRBJ2-5,-,TRBV20-1,many,CSANPRRHQETQYF,TGCAGTGCTAACCCCAGACGGCACCAAGAGACCCAGTACTTC
TRBJ1-1,TRBD1,TRBV20-1,-,CSARGQSITEPFF,TGTAGTGCTAGGGGACAGAGTATCACTGAACCTTTCTTT
TRBJ1-1,TRBD1,TRBV20-1,-,CSVSTGRGTEAIF,TGCAGTGTTTCGACAGGGAGGGGCACAGAAGCTATCTTT
TRBJ2-1,-,TRBV20-1,-,CSARCWPNHDEQFF,TGCAGTGCTAGATGTTGGCCAAACCACGATGAGCAGTTCTTC
TRBJ2-1,-,TRBV11-2,-,CACSFLAQYNEEFF,TGTGCCTGCAGTTTCCTAGCCCAATACAATGAGGAGTTCTTC
TRBJ2-2,-,TRBV6-1,-,CAGSETVEATGELFF,TGTGCCGGCAGTGAAACCGTCGAGGCAACTGGGGAGCTGTTTTTT
TRBJ2-1,TRBD2,TRBV13,-,CASSLPAGTRNEQFF,TGTGCCAGCAGCTTACCCGCCGGGACTAGAAATGAGCAGTTCTTC
TRBJ2-3,-,TRBV11-1,-,CASSLEAVVGATDTQYF,TGTGCCAGCAGCTTAGAAGCCGTGGTGGGGGCCACAGATACGCAGTATTTT
TRBJ2-7,TRBD1,TRBV12-3/TRBV12-4,-,CVSSRSGTESYEQYF,TGTGTCAGCAGTCGCTCCGGGACAGAGTCCTACGAGCAGTACTTC
TRBJ2-1,-,TRBV29-1,many,CSVGAGPEQFF,TGCAGCGTTGGGGCAGGACCCGAGCAGTTCTTC
TRBJ2-1,TRBD2,TRBV12-3/TRBV12-4,many,CASSPRPGTSEAYNEQFF,TGTGCCAGCAGTCCCCGGCCCGGGACTAGCGAGGCCTACAATGAGCAGTTCTTC
TRBJ2-3,TRBD2,TRBV6-2/TRBV6-3,few,CTSSYAEREATDTQYF,TGTACCAGCAGTTATGCGGAGCGGGAGGCGACAGATACACAGTATTTT
TRBJ2-3,-,TRBV20-1,-,CSARSKKTPERRDMQYF,TGCAGTGCTCGTAGTAAAAAGACCCCCGAGCGCAGGGATATGCAGTATTTT
TRBJ2-7,-,TRBV4-1,few,CASSYRTDYGQYF,TGTGCCAGCAGCTATCGGACAGACTACGGGCAGTACTTC
TRBJ2-3,TRBD2,TRBV12-3/TRBV12-4,many,CASSFIAGFRTDTQYF,TGTGCCAGCAGCTTTATAGCGGGGTTTCGCACAGATACGCAGTATTTT
TRBJ2-1,TRBD2,TRBV13,-,CASSERGSGRANEQSF,TGTGCCAGCAGCGAAAGGGGTAGCGGGAGGGCCAACGAGCAGTCCTTC
TRBJ2-1,TRBD2,TRBV20-1,-,CSVTSGRAINNEQFF,TGCAGTGTCACTAGCGGGAGGGCAATCAACAATGAGCAGTTCTTC
TRBJ2-7,-,TRBV11-1,once,CVSSGWIEMGVAQYF,TGTGTCAGCAGCGGATGGATAGAAATGGGCGTCGCGCAGTACTTC
TRBJ2-1,TRBD2,TRBV12-3/TRBV12-4,-,CASRGGRTSGRGEQLF,TGTGCCAGCAGGGGGGGTAGGACTAGTGGGAGAGGTGAGCAGCTCTTC
TRBJ2-3,-,TRBV11-2,-,CARSHTDTQYF,TGTGCCCGCAGCCATACGGATACGCAGTATTTT
TRBJ2-5,-,TRBV20-1,-,CSAYRASETQYF,TGCAGTGCTTACCGGGCCTCGGAGACCCAGTACTTC
TRBJ2-1,TRBD2,TRBV14,-,CASSPSGSHNELFF,TGTGCCAGCAGCCCTAGCGGGAGTCACAATGAGCTGTTCTTC
TRBJ2-5,-,TRBV5-6,-,CASGLAGGARLDTQYF,TGTGCCAGCGGCTTGGCCGGAGGCGCGCGGCTAGATACCCAGTACTTC
TRBJ2-7,-,TRBV28,-,CAYSSWTEAYEQYF,TGTGCCTACAGTTCTTGGACGGAAGCCTACGAGCAGTACTTC
TRBJ2-1,TRBD1,TRBV9,many,CASSSQGTGASNEQFF,TGTGCCAGCAGCAGTCAAGGGACAGGGGCATCCAATGAGCAGTTCTTC